Below are 26 T cell receptor beta chains sequenced from a single sample in a study of CD8 T cells in ankylosing spondylitis. Via MiXCR, TCRdb re-called the 5' RACE reads, giving one row per CDR3 protein. Of hundreds of thousands of distinct CDR3 sequences in the sample, 20% were seen once. The sample was blood, either unsorted or a sorted T cell fraction (not recorded which). These receptors came from a male donor with ankylosing spondylitis or in good health (not recorded which).

This clonotype was seen more than once but under ten times. J is TRBJ2-1 and V is TRBV4-2; TRBD2 is a possible D gene (5 bases). CDR1 is LGHNA and CDR2 is YNFKEQ in the germline V gene. This CDR3 is built from 14 residues. V was cut by 3 bases and J by 9 bases, with 15 bases left in between. As DNA, the CDR3 is TGTGCCAGCAGCCAGCAACTAGTCGTTGGTGAGCAGTTCTTC. It codes for CASSQQLVVGEQFF.

This clonotype came up a few times. V and J are TRBV20-1 and TRBJ2-1; maybe TRBD1 (6 bases). CDR1 and CDR2 from the germline V gene are DFQATT and SNEGSKA (reference sequence). The CDR3 has 13 residues. V lost 1 base to trimming and J lost 6 bases, with 10 bases between them. The CDR3 is CSARGQGSNEQFF. The CDR3, as DNA: TGCAGTGCTAGAGGCCAGGGGAGCAATGAGCAGTTCTTC.

Details on this clonotype: Just one base apart from a much larger clone, this may be a read error. V is TRBV5-6 and J is TRBJ1-4; 8 bases map to TRBD1. The V gene end was trimmed by 7 bases and the J gene end by 8 bases; junction bases not matched to a gene: 10. CDR1 and CDR2 from the germline V gene are SGHDT and YYEEEE. This CDR3 region has 14 residues. The CDR3 DNA reads TGTGCCAGCGGTTTGACAGGGGCAGGAGAAAAACTGTTTTTT. It encodes CASGLTGAGEKLFF.

The J gene is TRBJ2-2, the V gene TRBV27, with a possible D match to TRBD1 (6 bases). V lost 3 bases and J 8 bases, leaving 13 bases between the germline ends. This CDR3 has 14 residues. The germline V gene encodes CDR1 MNHEY and CDR2 SMNVEV (reference sequence). The CDR3 protein is CASSFSGTTGELFF. The DNA for the CDR3 is TGTGCCAGCAGTTTCTCCGGGACAACGGGGGAGCTGTTTTTT.

This sequence joins TRBV10-3 and TRBJ1-1, with D possibly TRBD1 on 6 matching bases. Looked up from germline, CDR1 is ENHRY and CDR2 is SYGVKD. CDR3 length equals 12 residues. With 6 bases removed from V and 3 bases from J, the gap between germline ends came to 8 bases. CDR3: CAIRGGYTEAFF. The CDR3 DNA sequence: TGTGCCATCAGAGGGGGGTACACTGAAGCTTTCTTT.

This chain uses TRBV15 with TRBJ1-5; possibly TRBD1 for D (5 bases). The CDR3 is made up of 12 amino acids. The V gene's germline CDR1 is LNHNV and CDR2 YYDKDF (reference sequence). Trimming removed 1 base from V and 9 bases from J, with 7 bases in between. CDR3 region: CATSRAGGPQHF. The CDR3 DNA is TGTGCCACCAGCAGAGCCGGGGGGCCCCAGCATTTT.

The chain combines TRBV11-2 with TRBJ1-4; D may be TRBD1 (6 bases). CDR1 is SGHAT and CDR2 is FQNNGV in the germline V gene. V was pared by 6 bases and J by 5 bases, with 16 bases between. This CDR3 contains 15 residues. This CDR3 is CASRDTRTANEKLFF. The CDR3 nucleotides read TGTGCCAGCAGGGACACTCGGACAGCGAATGAAAAACTGTTTTTT.

Regarding this clonotype: A much larger clone sits a single nucleotide away, making a read error possible. The chain is built from TRBV27 and TRBJ1-5; D gene unclear. CDR1 and CDR2 (germline): MNHEY, SMNVEV (reference sequence). V lost 0 bases and J 0 bases, leaving 3 bases between the germline ends. The CDR3 covers 14 residues. The CDR3 DNA sequence: TGTGCCAGCAGTTTATCCGTTAGCAATCAGCCCCAGCATTTT. Its translation is CASSLSVSNQPQHF.

This clonotype was detected many times. Relative to the germline gene, one junction end is altered; a read error may explain this. The chain uses TRBV5-1 and TRBJ2-3, with D perhaps matching TRBD1 (6 bases). The CDR3 covers 14 residues. Per germline, CDR1 SGHRS and CDR2 YFSETQ. CDR3 sequence reads: CASSLGQITDTQYF. CDR3 DNA: TGTGCCAGCAGTTTAGGACAGATCACAGATACGCAGTATTTT.

The chain carries TRBV6-5 and TRBJ2-7; D gene ambiguous. The CDR3 length is 13 residues. Germline loops: CDR1 MNHEY, CDR2 SVGAGI. The ends were cut back, 0 bases at V and 4 bases at J, with 7 bases in the middle. The CDR3 coding sequence is TGTGCCAGCAGTTACTCGATAGGGTACGAGCAGTACGTC. Its protein is CASSYSIGYEQYV.

The V and J genes are TRBV12-3 or TRBV12-4 and TRBJ2-3; 10 bases are shared with TRBD2. Germline trimming cut 4 bases from V and 5 bases from J; bases unmatched to any gene: 9. The CDR3 sequence is 16 residues long. This chain's CDR3 is CASSSRVAGGRDTQYF. The CDR3 region has the DNA TGTGCCAGCAGTTCCCGTGTAGCGGGAGGACGAGATACGCAGTATTTT.

This chain connects TRBV12-3 or TRBV12-4 to TRBJ2-3, with a possible D match to TRBD1 (6 bases). V was clipped by 5 bases and J by 2 bases, with 14 bases between them. This CDR3 has 15 amino acids. The DNA of the CDR3 is TGTGCCAGCAGTCGTGGGGGCCCTCCCACAGATACGCAGTATTTT. Protein product: CASSRGGPPTDTQYF.

Details on this clonotype: A junction boundary mismatches the germline segment, possibly from a read error. The chain couples TRBV5-8 to TRBJ2-3; possibly TRBD2 for D (5 bases). This CDR3 is 15 amino acids long. Germline V gene sequence: CDR1 SGHTS, CDR2 YDEGEE. CDR3 region: CVSSRGARGPDTQYF. DNA for the CDR3: TGTGTCAGCAGCCGGGGAGCGAGAGGTCCAGATACGCAGTATTTT.

In this sample, this clonotype turned up a few times. The genes are TRBV13 and TRBJ1-4; 9 positions agree with TRBD1. V was clipped by 6 bases and J by 6 bases; unmatched bases: 17. Germline assignment: CDR1 PRHDT and CDR2 FYEKMQ (reference sequence). This CDR3 comprises 18 residues. The CDR3 protein is CASRRRSRDRVGHEKLFF. DNA of the CDR3: TGTGCCAGCAGGCGACGGTCCCGGGACAGGGTAGGGCATGAAAAACTGTTTTTT.

The rearrangement links TRBV7-9 to TRBJ1-5; TRBD1 might be the D (5 bases). CDR3 length equals 13 residues. CDR1 SEHNR and CDR2 FQNEAQ come from the germline V gene (reference sequence). V gave up 6 bases and J gave up 7 bases, with 13 bases separating them. CDR3 sequence reads: CASSSTGFQPQHF. DNA of the CDR3: TGTGCCAGCAGTTCCACAGGATTCCAGCCCCAGCATTTT.

V and J are TRBV12-3 or TRBV12-4 and TRBJ1-2; tentative D call: TRBD1 (6 bases). V lost 6 bases, J lost 0 bases, and 8 bases lay in between. The CDR3 loop spans 13 amino acids. CDR3 DNA sequence: TGTGCCAGCAGGACAGGCGCTAACTATGGCTACACCTTC. It is translated as CASRTGANYGYTF.

V gene TRBV20-1 combines with J gene TRBJ2-3; 13 nucleotides align to TRBD2. J gave up 2 bases and V 1 base, and 6 bases lay outside the gene matches. The CDR3 consists of 17 residues. The germline V gene has CDR1 DFQATT and CDR2 SNEGSKA (reference sequence). CDR3 sequence reads: CSARGGLAGISTDTQYF. Written as DNA, the CDR3 is TGCAGTGCTAGAGGGGGACTAGCGGGAATCTCCACAGATACGCAGTATTTT.

The table lists this clonotype with a few counts. This chain connects TRBV2 to TRBJ1-1; D might be TRBD1 (5 bases). CDR3 length: 14 amino acids. V was clipped by 7 bases and J by 1 base, with 13 bases between them. Germline CDR1 SNHLY, CDR2 FYNNEI. CDR3 region: CASTREGTNTEAFF. In DNA form, the CDR3 reads TGTGCCAGCACCCGGGAGGGGACGAACACTGAAGCTTTCTTT.

This clonotype showed up just a few times. The chain combines TRBV7-8 with TRBJ2-5; the match to TRBD2 covers 9 bases. The CDR3 has 17 amino acids. V was pared by 2 bases and J by 4 bases, with 11 bases of the junction left unmatched. Germline V CDR1 and CDR2: SGHVS, FQNEAQ. In nucleotides, the CDR3 is TGTGCCAGCAGCTTATGGGGACTAGCCGAAAGGGGAGAGACCCAGTACTTC. This encodes CASSLWGLAERGETQYF.

The rearrangement uses TRBV29-1 and TRBJ1-5; unclear D gene. The CDR3 is 13 amino acids. The germline V gene encodes CDR1 SQVTM and CDR2 ANQGSEA. V lost 7 bases and J 0 bases, leaving 10 bases between the germline ends. In DNA form, the CDR3 reads TGCAGCGCCCGCGGCGGTAGCAATCAGCCCCAGCATTTT. Its protein is CSARGGSNQPQHF.

This clonotype has at least ten counts. V gene TRBV10-1 combines with J gene TRBJ2-2; the match to TRBD2 covers 13 bases. This CDR3 is 17 amino acids long. Germline-derived CDR1 and CDR2 are WNHNN and SYGVQD (reference sequence). V shed 8 bases and J 0 bases; nucleotides not matched to a gene: 6. CDR3 in amino acids: CASGGLAGDSNTGELFF. The CDR3 DNA reads TGCGCCAGCGGCGGACTAGCGGGAGATTCGAACACCGGGGAGCTGTTTTTT.

Concerning this clonotype: Possible read error: a much larger clone is one base away. CDR3 loop: CSAPIDGGETQYF. In DNA, the CDR3 is TGCAGTGCCCCTATAGATGGGGGAGAGACCCAGTACTTC. V usage is TRBV20-1 and J usage is TRBJ2-5; possibly TRBD1 or TRBD2 for D (5 bases each). Trimming shortened V by 6 bases and J by 4 bases, and 15 bases separated the two germline ends. The germline gives CDR1 DFQATT, CDR2 SNEGSKA (reference sequence). This CDR3 contains 13 residues.

The V and J genes are TRBV24-1 and TRBJ2-1, with D possibly being TRBD1 (6 bases). Trimming took 2 bases from V and 0 from J, leaving 13 bases between them. Germline V gene lookup returns CDR1 KGHDR and CDR2 SFDVKD. The CDR3 contains 17 residues. The CDR3 spells CATSDSTLGGSYNEQFF. The CDR3, as DNA: TGTGCCACCAGTGATTCGACATTAGGGGGCTCCTACAATGAGCAGTTCTTC.

A few counts support this clonotype. This chain connects TRBV9 to TRBJ2-3; 10 nucleotides line up with TRBD1. The V and J ends lost 4 bases and 3 bases, in that order; junction bases with no gene match: 8. CDR3 size: 16 residues. CDR1 and CDR2 (germline): SGDLS, YYNGEE. CDR3 in amino acids: CASSPRQGAGTDTQYF. CDR3 coding DNA: TGTGCCAGCAGCCCGCGACAGGGGGCTGGTACAGATACGCAGTATTTT.

The chain employs TRBV5-1 and TRBJ2-2, with 7 nucleotides matching TRBD1. Germline lookup yields CDR1 SGHRS and CDR2 YFSETQ. The CDR3 is made up of 13 amino acids. With 9 bases clipped from V and 2 bases from J, the junction kept 4 bases outside the gene matches. The CDR3 spells CATRTGNTGELFF. CDR3 DNA: TGCGCCACTAGGACAGGAAACACCGGGGAGCTGTTTTTT.

This clonotype was counted only a few times. The chain joins TRBV5-1 to TRBJ1-5; D gene uncertain. The CDR3 runs 16 residues. Germline loops: CDR1 SGHRS, CDR2 YFSETQ. V was clipped by 0 bases and J by 0 bases, with 10 bases between them. CDR3: CASSLGGSFSNQPQHF. DNA of the CDR3: TGCGCCAGCAGCTTGGGAGGCTCCTTTAGCAATCAGCCCCAGCATTTT. The full variable domain, with the rest looked up from reference TRBV5-1 and TRBJ1-5, is KAGVTQTPRYLIKTRGQQVTLSCSPISGHRSVSWYQQTPGQGLQFLFEYFSETQRNKGNFPGRFSGRQFSNSRSEMNVSTLELGDSALYLCASSLGGSFSNQPQHFGDGTRLSIL.